The 19 T cell receptor beta chains presented below share a single source sample, sequenced in a study of regulatory T cells in long-lasting Graves disease. Libraries of TCR beta came from iRepertoire HTBI primers plus Arm-PCR of CDR3 regions. TCRdb ran MiXCR on the multiplex PCR reads and lists one entry per CDR3 protein. The sample includes 400,000 to 500,000 distinct CDR3 sequences, 12% to 15% of them seen just once. As for time point: newly diagnosed GD, antithyroid drugs for less than 3 months. With RNA extracted from PBMCs as input, the TCR library was made. These data were likewise used in another study, on T cells in Graves' hyperthyroidism and ophthalmopathy.

This sample comprised peripheral blood mononuclear cells (PBMCs), obtained at new diagnosis, from a patient treated with antithyroid drugs. These receptors came from a woman between 50 and 59 years old with Graves disease.

This clonotype was observed a few times. This chain uses TRBV19 with TRBJ1-5, with D hard to call. Germline assignment: CDR1 LNHDA and CDR2 SQIVND (reference sequence). V was trimmed by 0 bases and J by 1 base, leaving 13 bases between them. The CDR3 contains 17 residues. The CDR3 coding sequence is TGTGCCAGTAGTATAGATATCCCTGGTGGAAGCAATCAGCCCCAGCATTTT. Its translation: CASSIDIPGGSNQPQHF.

This clonotype was counted many times. The chain joins TRBV28 to TRBJ1-5; 7 nucleotides match TRBD1. The CDR3 is made up of 15 amino acids. Germline loops: CDR1 MDHEN, CDR2 SYDVKM. V trimming: 2 bases; J trimming: 7 bases; junction bases outside the gene matches: 8. The CDR3 region is CASSLGERGLQPQHF. CDR3 coding DNA: TGTGCCAGCAGTTTAGGGGAGAGGGGGCTCCAGCCCCAGCATTTT.

As for this clonotype: A far larger clone is a single base away, which makes a read error likely. The CDR3 here is CASSDKYRQETQYF. DNA of the CDR3: TGTGCCAGCAGCGACAAGTACAGACAAGAGACCCAGTACTTC. This rearrangement joins TRBV11-2 to TRBJ2-1; D unclear. The J call may be in error: the DNA end matches TRBJ2-5 better. The CDR3 runs to 14 residues. CDR1 is SGHAT, CDR2 FQNNGV, per germline.

There are many counts of this clonotype. The chain joins TRBV28 to TRBJ2-2; D is unresolved. Between the trimmed V and J ends, which lost 4 bases and 1 base, there was a span of 13 bases. Germline-derived CDR1 and CDR2 are MDHEN and SYDVKM. There are 16 residues in the CDR3. Here the CDR3 DNA reads TGTGCCAGCAGTTACCAGACACCCTTGAACACCGGGGAGCTGTTTTTT. Its protein is CASSYQTPLNTGELFF.

This clonotype has a count of ten or more. CDR3: CASSLLTNLNTEAFF. The CDR3 DNA follows: TGTGCCAGCAGTTTACTGACAAACCTGAACACTGAAGCTTTCTTT. V is TRBV28 and J is TRBJ1-1; no clear D. Trimming pared 2 bases from V and 0 bases from J, leaving 10 bases between. CDR1 and CDR2 (germline): MDHEN, SYDVKM. The CDR3 consists of 15 residues.

This clonotype was detected ten times or more. The chain combines TRBV10-3 with TRBJ2-1, with 12 nucleotides matching TRBD2. Trimming at V came to 6 bases and at J to 6 bases, leaving 9 bases not matched to a gene. Germline assignment: CDR1 ENHRY and CDR2 SYGVKD. The CDR3 has 16 residues. CDR3 DNA: TGTGCCATCAGAACTAGCGGGAGGAGGGGGCTCAATGAGCAGTTCTTC. Encoded protein: CAIRTSGRRGLNEQFF.

This clonotype has more than one count but fewer than ten. V usage is TRBV5-1 and J usage is TRBJ2-5, with 12 bases lining up with TRBD2. The CDR3 sequence is 17 residues long. V was clipped by 4 bases and J by 0 bases; unmatched bases: 7. Germline V lookup: CDR1 SGHRS, CDR2 YFSETQ. The CDR3 loop reads CASSPPGTSGHQETQYF. In DNA, the CDR3 is TGCGCCAGCAGCCCGCCCGGGACTAGCGGGCACCAAGAGACCCAGTACTTC.

This clonotype was seen at least ten times. This sequence joins TRBV7-3 and TRBJ2-7, with 9 bases matching TRBD2. The CDR3 consists of 15 residues. CDR1 is SGHTA, CDR2 FQGTGA, per germline. The V and J ends lost 5 bases and 5 bases, in that order; junction bases with no gene match: 10. CDR3 in DNA: TGTGCCAGCAGCCAATTCCTAGCGGGAAGGGACGAGCAGTACTTC. Translating gives CASSQFLAGRDEQYF.

This clonotype was recorded at least ten times. The chain employs TRBV28 and TRBJ2-7, with D perhaps TRBD1 or TRBD2 (5 bases each). CDR1 and CDR2 from the germline V gene are MDHEN and SYDVKM. This CDR3 has 13 residues. Trimming cost V 6 bases and J 4 bases, with 13 bases left between them. CDR3 nucleotides: TGTGCCAGCAGCCTCTCCTGGGGGTACGAGCAGTACTTC. This gives the protein CASSLSWGYEQYF.

This clonotype was seen many times. This chain joins TRBV29-1 and TRBJ2-1, with 7 bases matching TRBD1. The CDR3 runs to 14 residues. Germline V gene data show CDR1 as SQVTM and CDR2 as ANQGSEA. Losses at the gene ends were 5 bases for V and 2 bases for J; bases not matched to a gene: 6. The CDR3 sequence is CSVTGTETYNEQFF. In DNA, the CDR3 is TGCAGCGTTACCGGGACAGAAACCTACAATGAGCAGTTCTTC.

This clonotype was counted only a few times. CDR3 region: CASSQGSGSFHEQFF. In DNA, the CDR3 is TGTGCCAGTAGTCAGGGTAGCGGGAGTTTCCATGAGCAGTTCTTC. The chain is built from TRBV19 and TRBJ2-1; 9 bases agree with TRBD2. J gave up 8 bases and V 5 bases, and 10 bases lay outside the gene matches. Per the germline V gene, CDR1 is LNHDA and CDR2 is SQIVND (reference sequence). The CDR3 runs 15 residues. Drawing the rest from reference TRBV19 and TRBJ2-1, the complete variable domain is DGGITQSPKYLFRKEGQNVTLSCEQNLNHDAMYWYRQDPGQGLRLIYYSQIVNDFQKGDIAEGYSVSREKKESFPLTVTSAQKNPTAFYLCASSQGSGSFHEQFFGPGTRLTVL.

This clonotype was seen ten or more times. Written as DNA, the CDR3 is TGTGCCAGCAGCGGGGTGGGGTTATGGAACGAGCAGTACTTC. As protein: CASSGVGLWNEQYF. The rearrangement uses TRBV7-9 and TRBJ2-7; D unresolved. Germline CDR1 and CDR2: SEHNR and FQNEAQ (reference sequence). The CDR3 length is 14 residues. V was trimmed by 5 bases and J by 5 bases, leaving 16 bases between them.

This clonotype came up many times. The V gene is TRBV10-2, the J gene TRBJ1-1, with D possibly TRBD1 on 6 matching bases. This CDR3 is 17 amino acids long. The germline CDR1 and CDR2 sequences are WSHSY and SAAADI. V lost 7 bases and J 0 bases, leaving 21 bases between the germline ends. The chain's CDR3 is CASKLRTTGKMNTEAFF. The CDR3 DNA reads as TGCGCCAGCAAACTTCGAACCACAGGGAAAATGAACACTGAAGCTTTCTTT.

Many counts were recorded for this clonotype. The chain recombines TRBV7-3 with TRBJ2-5; 7 bases map to TRBD2. In germline, CDR1 is SGHTA, CDR2 FQGTGA. There are 19 residues in the CDR3. J was trimmed by 1 base and V by 1 base; bases with no gene match: 15. CDR3 coding DNA: TGTGCCAGCAGCTTAATGGGTCGAGCGGGGAATGTTGTCCAAGAGACCCAGTACTTC. Translation gives CASSLMGRAGNVVQETQYF.

This clonotype has ten or more counts. The V and J genes are TRBV20-1 and TRBJ1-1, with unresolved D. The ends were cut back, 0 bases at V and 1 base at J, with 9 bases in the middle. The CDR3 length is 14 residues. The germline gives CDR1 DFQATT, CDR2 SNEGSKA (reference sequence). Written as DNA, the CDR3 is TGCAGTGCTAGAGAGCAATGGAAGAACACTGAAGCTTTCTTT. This gives the protein CSAREQWKNTEAFF.

Only a few counts were recorded for this clonotype. A much larger clone differs from this one at a single base, so this may be a read error. The conserved phenylalanine or tryptophan normally closing the CDR3 is absent here, so this likely arose from a read error. The rearrangement joins TRBV28 to TRBJ2-3, with TRBD1 identical over 8 bases. CDR1 and CDR2 (germline): MDHEN, SYDVKM. The CDR3 extends over 15 amino acids. V lost 5 bases and J lost 4; bases outside the gene matches: 8. CDR3 protein: CASSTAGGVADTQYS. CDR3 DNA sequence: TGTGCCAGCAGTACAGCAGGGGGCGTCGCAGATACGCAGTATTCT.

The sample holds many counts of this clonotype. The V and J genes are TRBV2 and TRBJ2-1; TRBD1 might be the D (5 bases). V shed 6 bases and J shed 5 bases, with 11 bases lying between them. The CDR3 is 13 residues long. Germline CDR1 SNHLY, CDR2 FYNNEI. In nucleotides, the CDR3 is TGTGCCAGCAGCCCCGACAGAGACAATGAGCAGTTCTTC. Amino acid sequence: CASSPDRDNEQFF.

This clonotype has a count of ten or more. The V call is TRBV10-3, the J call TRBJ2-2; TRBD1 aligns across 8 bases. CDR3 size: 17 residues. Per germline, CDR1 ENHRY and CDR2 SYGVKD. Trimming took 3 bases from V and 1 from J; bases not matched to a gene: 7. The CDR3 DNA sequence: TGTGCCATCAGTGACAACGGACAGGGCTTGAACACCGGGGAGCTGTTTTTT. This gives the protein CAISDNGQGLNTGELFF.

This clonotype was picked up many times. The V call is TRBV7-9, the J call TRBJ2-7; D is uncertain. The germline gives CDR1 SEHNR, CDR2 FQNEAQ (reference sequence). V lost 8 bases and J 6 bases, leaving 20 bases between the germline ends. The length of the CDR3 is 14 residues. The CDR3, as DNA: TGTGCCAGCGCTCCTTACCGATTCCGAGGCGAGCAGTACTTC. It is translated as CASAPYRFRGEQYF.